This is a list of T cell receptor beta chains from one sample in a study of early T cells in non-severe SARS-CoV-2 infection. TCRdb fed the 5' RACE reads into MiXCR, producing one record per CDR3 protein. The repertoire has about 61,000 distinct CDR3 sequences, about 12% of them found once; the top ten carry approximately 1.1%. Sequencing was performed on whole blood, taken at baseline. The receptors originated from an adult who was a healthcare worker with PCR-confirmed SARS-CoV-2 infection or an uninfected control (not recorded which). The donor label of this sample is uncertain. The CDR3 runs from the conserved cysteine through the conserved F or W. D genes are given only for firm matches. Some rows mark clone size as missing; the rest say once, few, many or name a class of expanded clone.

>many|TRBD1|TRBV5-1|TRBJ1-6
CASSLLWTGYDDNSPLHF
TGCGCCAGCAGCTTACTTTGGACAGGGTATGACGATAATTCACCCCTCCACTTT
>NA|NA|TRBV3-1|TRBJ1-5
CASSQTGDPQPQHF
TGTGCCAGCAGTCAGACAGGAGACCCACAGCCCCAGCATTTT
>NA|NA|TRBV4-1|TRBJ2-2
CASSQEEAGELFF
TGCGCCAGCAGCCAAGAGGAAGCCGGGGAGCTGTTTTTT
>NA|TRBD1|TRBV3-1|TRBJ2-2
CASSLSLLGRQGRTGELFF
TGTGCCAGCAGCCTCTCCCTTTTGGGGCGACAGGGTCGAACCGGGGAGCTGTTTTTT
>NA|TRBD2|TRBV7-3|TRBJ2-3
CASSLGLAGTDTQYF
TGTGCCAGCAGCCTCGGACTAGCAGGAACAGATACGCAGTATTTT
>few|NA|TRBV30|TRBJ2-3
CAWSFSGTSTDTQYF
TGTGCCTGGAGTTTTTCAGGAACTAGCACAGATACGCAGTATTTT
>few|NA|TRBV11-2|TRBJ2-1
CASSLGPHNEQFF
TGTGCCAGCAGCTTAGGCCCCCACAATGAGCAGTTCTTC
>NA|NA|TRBV5-1|TRBJ2-3
CASSGDTQYF
TGCGCCAGCAGCGGGGATACGCAGTATTTT
>few|NA|TRBV7-3|TRBJ2-2
CASSPGWGNTGELFF
TGTGCCAGCAGCCCTGGTTGGGGGAACACCGGGGAGCTGTTTTTT
>few|NA|TRBV12-3/TRBV12-4|TRBJ2-6
CASSLTVSSGANVLTF
TGTGCCAGCAGTTTGACAGTAAGCTCTGGGGCCAACGTCCTGACTTTC
>many|TRBD1|TRBV24-1|TRBJ2-3
CAVAGGSTDTQYF
TGTGCCGTTGCAGGGGGAAGCACAGATACGCAGTATTTT
>few|NA|TRBV30|TRBJ1-4
CAWTPKDSSNEKLFF
TGTGCCTGGACCCCGAAGGACAGCAGTAATGAAAAACTGTTTTTT
>NA|NA|TRBV5-1|TRBJ2-4
CASSTEGGSNKNIQYF
TGCGCCAGCAGCACAGAGGGGGGCAGCAACAAAAACATTCAGTACTTC
>many|NA|TRBV6-6|TRBJ2-3
CASSYQGTDTQYF
TGTGCCAGCAGTTATCAGGGAACAGATACGCAGTATTTT
>many|TRBD1|TRBV6-5|TRBJ2-3
CASSYSGQGGTDTQYF
TGTGCCAGCAGTTACTCGGGACAGGGAGGTACAGATACGCAGTATTTT
>NA|NA|TRBV19|TRBJ1-5
CASSRGGQYQPQHF
TGTGCCAGTAGTAGGGGGGGGCAATATCAGCCCCAGCATTTT
>few|NA|TRBV11-2|TRBJ1-2
CASSLQRNYGYTF
TGTGCCAGCAGCCTGCAGAGGAACTATGGCTACACCTTC
>many|NA|TRBV12-3/TRBV12-4|TRBJ1-1
CASSHFRGTEAFF
TGTGCCAGCAGTCACTTTCGGGGCACTGAAGCTTTCTTT
>NA|NA|TRBV29-1|TRBJ2-3
CSVTGPRTMSTDTQYF
TGCAGCGTTACAGGACCCCGAACTATGTCGACGGATACGCAGTATTTT
>NA|TRBD2|TRBV7-2|TRBJ2-3
CASSLLGLAVPDTQYF
TGTGCCAGCAGCTTACTGGGACTAGCGGTACCAGATACGCAGTATTTT
>many|NA|TRBV30|TRBJ1-1
CAWGSVPEAFF
TGTGCCTGGGGCTCGGTTCCTGAAGCTTTCTTT
>NA|NA|TRBV18|TRBJ2-3
CASSEDVRDTQYF
TGTGCCAGCTCGGAAGACGTTCGTGATACGCAGTATTTT
>many|TRBD1|TRBV7-3|TRBJ1-1
CASSLTGGGARTEAFF
TGTGCCAGCAGCTTAACGGGAGGGGGCGCGAGGACTGAAGCTTTCTTT
>NA|NA|TRBV12-3/TRBV12-4|TRBJ2-1
CASSPAGNNEQFF
TGTGCCAGCAGTCCCGCAGGTAACAATGAGCAGTTCTTC